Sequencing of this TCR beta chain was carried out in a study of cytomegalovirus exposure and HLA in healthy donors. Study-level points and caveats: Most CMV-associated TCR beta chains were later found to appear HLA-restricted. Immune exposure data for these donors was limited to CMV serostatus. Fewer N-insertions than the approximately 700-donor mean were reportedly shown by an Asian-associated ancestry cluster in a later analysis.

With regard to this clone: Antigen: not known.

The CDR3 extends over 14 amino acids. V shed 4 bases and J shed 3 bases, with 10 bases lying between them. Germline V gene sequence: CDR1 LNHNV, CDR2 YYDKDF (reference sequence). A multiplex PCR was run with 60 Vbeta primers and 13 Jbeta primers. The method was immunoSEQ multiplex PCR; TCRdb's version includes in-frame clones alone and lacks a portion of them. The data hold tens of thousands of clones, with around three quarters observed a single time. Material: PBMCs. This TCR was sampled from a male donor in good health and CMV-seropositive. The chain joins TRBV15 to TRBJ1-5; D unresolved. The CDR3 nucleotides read TGTGCCACCAGCACCCCAGGTTACAATCAGCCCCAGCATTTT. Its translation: CATSTPGYNQPQHF.